This is a list of T cell receptor beta chains from one sample in a study of blood T cells in healthy people across ages. From the 5' RACE reads, TCRdb called clonotypes with MiXCR, one entry per CDR3 protein. The sample has around 850,000 distinct CDR3 sequences, 35% to 40% seen once. Sample: blood. Every receptor here comes from a man aged 18-30 years in good health. Both conserved end residues are part of each CDR3. The order of the fields is D gene, clone size, V gene, J gene, CDR3 protein, CDR3 DNA. The D gene is left open where the match is weak. Clone size appears in some rows only: once, few, many, or a class for an expanded clone.

d_call: -; clone_size: -; v_call: TRBV11-2; j_call: TRBJ1-2; cdr3_aa: CASSLINTPNYGYTF; cdr3_nt: TGTGCCAGCAGCTTAATTAACACCCCTAACTATGGCTACACCTTC
d_call: TRBD1; clone_size: few; v_call: TRBV7-2; j_call: TRBJ2-2; cdr3_aa: CASSPSGGRTGELFF; cdr3_nt: TGTGCCAGCAGCCCGTCAGGGGGTCGCACCGGGGAGCTGTTTTTT
d_call: TRBD2; clone_size: -; v_call: TRBV6-1; j_call: TRBJ2-6; cdr3_aa: CASTINPHVAGDTYSGANVLTF; cdr3_nt: TGTGCCAGCACTATAAACCCGCATGTAGCGGGAGACACCTACTCTGGGGCCAACGTCCTGACTTTC
d_call: TRBD2; clone_size: many; v_call: TRBV2; j_call: TRBJ2-3; cdr3_aa: CASSLFPGLAGGDTQYF; cdr3_nt: TGTGCCAGCAGTCTATTTCCGGGACTAGCGGGGGGAGATACGCAGTATTTT
d_call: TRBD1; clone_size: -; v_call: TRBV5-1; j_call: TRBJ2-7; cdr3_aa: CASSLGGTDSYNEQYF; cdr3_nt: TGCGCCAGCAGCTTGGGGGGGACAGATTCCTACAATGAGCAGTACTTC
d_call: -; clone_size: -; v_call: TRBV27; j_call: TRBJ2-3; cdr3_aa: CASNSLSVAGRSDTQYF; cdr3_nt: TGTGCCAGCAATTCACTAAGTGTAGCAGGGCGGTCAGATACGCAGTATTTT
d_call: -; clone_size: few; v_call: TRBV5-1; j_call: TRBJ2-7; cdr3_aa: CASTKDTAYNEQYF; cdr3_nt: TGCGCCAGCACCAAGGACACGGCTTACAATGAGCAGTACTTC
d_call: -; clone_size: -; v_call: TRBV6-5; j_call: TRBJ1-1; cdr3_aa: CASSYSAGMNTEAFF; cdr3_nt: TGTGCCAGCAGTTACTCAGCGGGGATGAACACTGAAGCTTTCTTT
d_call: -; clone_size: -; v_call: TRBV14; j_call: TRBJ1-1; cdr3_aa: CASSQHMGWGASGEAFF; cdr3_nt: TGTGCCAGCAGCCAACATATGGGTTGGGGGGCTTCGGGTGAAGCTTTCTTT
d_call: TRBD1; clone_size: -; v_call: TRBV12-5; j_call: TRBJ1-5; cdr3_aa: CASGWGQGNQISNQPQHF; cdr3_nt: TGTGCTAGTGGTTGGGGACAGGGAAATCAGATTAGCAATCAGCCCCAGCATTTT
d_call: -; clone_size: few; v_call: TRBV7-2; j_call: TRBJ1-2; cdr3_aa: CASSLAAQTYGYTF; cdr3_nt: TGTGCCAGCAGCTTAGCCGCGCAAACCTATGGCTACACCTTC
d_call: -; clone_size: few; v_call: TRBV15; j_call: TRBJ2-2; cdr3_aa: CATSKLAGELFF; cdr3_nt: TGTGCCACCAGCAAGTTGGCCGGGGAGCTGTTTTTT
d_call: -; clone_size: few; v_call: TRBV20-1; j_call: TRBJ1-2; cdr3_aa: CSARHLRQDGYTF; cdr3_nt: TGCAGTGCTAGGCACCTTCGCCAGGATGGCTACACCTTC
d_call: -; clone_size: -; v_call: TRBV28; j_call: TRBJ2-5; cdr3_aa: CASGPLRGEQYF; cdr3_nt: TGTGCCAGCGGGCCGCTTAGGGGAGAGCAGTACTTC
d_call: -; clone_size: many; v_call: TRBV4-3; j_call: TRBJ2-1; cdr3_aa: CASSQDRTGYQFF; cdr3_nt: TGCGCCAGCAGCCAAGATCGGACGGGTTATCAGTTCTTC
d_call: -; clone_size: -; v_call: TRBV10-3; j_call: TRBJ1-5; cdr3_aa: CAISEEGDQPQHF; cdr3_nt: TGTGCCATCAGTGAAGAGGGGGATCAGCCCCAGCATTTT
d_call: -; clone_size: -; v_call: TRBV6-6; j_call: TRBJ2-6; cdr3_aa: CASSYQTASGANALTF; cdr3_nt: TGTGCCAGCAGTTATCAGACAGCATCTGGGGCCAACGCCCTGACTTTC
d_call: TRBD1; clone_size: few; v_call: TRBV20-1; j_call: TRBJ2-3; cdr3_aa: CSASSGQGGTDTQYF; cdr3_nt: TGCAGTGCTAGCTCCGGACAGGGTGGCACAGATACGCAGTATTTT
d_call: -; clone_size: -; v_call: TRBV3-1; j_call: TRBJ2-7; cdr3_aa: CASSQDLESSYNEQYF; cdr3_nt: TGTGCCAGCAGCCAAGATTTGGAGAGCTCCTACAATGAGCAGTACTTC
d_call: TRBD1; clone_size: -; v_call: TRBV6-6; j_call: TRBJ2-1; cdr3_aa: CASSYSAGQGLNEQFF; cdr3_nt: TGTGCCAGCAGTTACTCCGCGGGACAGGGTTTGAATGAGCAGTTCTTC
d_call: -; clone_size: -; v_call: TRBV20-1; j_call: TRBJ1-4; cdr3_aa: CSARVALGEKLFF; cdr3_nt: TGCAGTGCTAGGGTCGCCTTGGGTGAAAAACTGTTTTTT
d_call: -; clone_size: few; v_call: TRBV5-1; j_call: TRBJ1-5; cdr3_aa: CASSNRPGGNQPQHF; cdr3_nt: TGCGCCAGCAGCAATCGACCAGGGGGCAATCAGCCCCAGCATTTT
d_call: TRBD1; clone_size: -; v_call: TRBV20-1; j_call: TRBJ1-6; cdr3_aa: CSARDSLQGALSYNSPLHF; cdr3_nt: TGCAGTGCTAGAGATTCGCTACAGGGGGCCCTGTCCTATAATTCACCCCTCCACTTT
d_call: TRBD1; clone_size: few; v_call: TRBV9; j_call: TRBJ1-1; cdr3_aa: CASSEQGLNTEAFF; cdr3_nt: TGTGCCAGCAGCGAACAGGGGTTGAACACTGAAGCTTTCTTT
d_call: -; clone_size: -; v_call: TRBV6-2/TRBV6-3; j_call: TRBJ2-2; cdr3_aa: CASRKDRAGSGELFF; cdr3_nt: TGTGCCAGCAGAAAAGACAGGGCGGGATCCGGGGAGCTGTTTTTT
d_call: -; clone_size: few; v_call: TRBV29-1; j_call: TRBJ1-2; cdr3_aa: CSVEEGDGHRGYTF; cdr3_nt: TGCAGCGTTGAAGAGGGTGACGGCCACCGGGGCTACACCTTC
d_call: TRBD1; clone_size: few; v_call: TRBV29-1; j_call: TRBJ1-4; cdr3_aa: CSVGDRGGEKLFF; cdr3_nt: TGCAGCGTTGGCGACAGGGGAGGTGAAAAACTGTTTTTT
d_call: -; clone_size: -; v_call: TRBV27; j_call: TRBJ2-1; cdr3_aa: CASSSGPPSTYNEQFF; cdr3_nt: TGTGCCAGCAGTAGCGGCCCGCCGTCGACCTACAATGAGCAGTTCTTC
d_call: TRBD2; clone_size: few; v_call: TRBV10-3; j_call: TRBJ2-3; cdr3_aa: CAISESPSGSTDTQYF; cdr3_nt: TGTGCCATCAGTGAGTCGCCTAGCGGGAGCACAGATACGCAGTATTTT
d_call: TRBD1; clone_size: few; v_call: TRBV7-9; j_call: TRBJ2-3; cdr3_aa: CASKGALTGAGDTQYF; cdr3_nt: TGTGCCAGCAAGGGGGCTTTAACAGGGGCCGGAGATACGCAGTATTTT
d_call: -; clone_size: -; v_call: TRBV2; j_call: TRBJ2-7; cdr3_aa: CASNRDSSYNEQYF; cdr3_nt: TGTGCCAGCAACAGGGATAGCTCCTACAATGAGCAGTACTTC
d_call: -; clone_size: -; v_call: TRBV20-1; j_call: TRBJ1-1; cdr3_aa: CSARDLRAFF; cdr3_nt: TGCAGTGCTAGGGACCTCCGGGCTTTCTTT
d_call: -; clone_size: many; v_call: TRBV10-3; j_call: TRBJ2-7; cdr3_aa: CAIGQYPYEQYF; cdr3_nt: TGTGCCATCGGACAGTACCCCTACGAGCAGTACTTC
d_call: TRBD1; clone_size: -; v_call: TRBV6-5; j_call: TRBJ2-3; cdr3_aa: CASRPGGWADTQYF; cdr3_nt: TGTGCCAGCAGGCCAGGGGGCTGGGCAGATACGCAGTATTTT
d_call: -; clone_size: few; v_call: TRBV27; j_call: TRBJ2-2; cdr3_aa: CASSFRGAGPNTGELFF; cdr3_nt: TGTGCCAGCAGTTTCCGAGGGGCAGGACCGAACACCGGGGAGCTGTTTTTT
d_call: TRBD2; clone_size: -; v_call: TRBV2; j_call: TRBJ2-3; cdr3_aa: CASSALAGVTSTDTQYF; cdr3_nt: TGTGCCAGCAGTGCTCTAGCGGGGGTGACTAGCACAGATACGCAGTATTTT
d_call: -; clone_size: -; v_call: TRBV7-2; j_call: TRBJ2-5; cdr3_aa: CASSLYFRETQYF; cdr3_nt: TGTGCCAGCAGCTTATATTTCAGGGAGACCCAGTACTTC